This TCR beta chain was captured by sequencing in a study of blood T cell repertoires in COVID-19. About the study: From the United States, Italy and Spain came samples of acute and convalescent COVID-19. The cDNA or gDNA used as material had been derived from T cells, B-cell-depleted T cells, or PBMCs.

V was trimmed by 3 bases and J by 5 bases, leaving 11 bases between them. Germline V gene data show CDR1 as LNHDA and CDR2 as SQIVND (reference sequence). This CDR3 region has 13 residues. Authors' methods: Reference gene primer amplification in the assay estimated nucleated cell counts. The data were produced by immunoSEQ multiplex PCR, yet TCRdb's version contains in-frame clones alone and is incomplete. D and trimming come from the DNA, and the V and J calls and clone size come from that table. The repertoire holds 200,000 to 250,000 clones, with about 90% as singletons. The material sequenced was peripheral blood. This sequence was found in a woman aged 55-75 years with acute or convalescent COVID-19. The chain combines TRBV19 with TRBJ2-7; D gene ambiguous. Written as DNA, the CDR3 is TGTGCCAGTAGTATCTGGAGTACCAACGAGCAGTACTTC. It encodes CASSIWSTNEQYF.